The rows below give T cell receptor beta chains drawn from one sample of a study of blood T cells in healthy people across ages. MiXCR was run by TCRdb on the 5' RACE reads, yielding one entry per CDR3 protein. Of roughly 700,000 distinct CDR3 sequences in the sample, about 25% were seen once. These data were likewise used in another study, on T cells of mothers and their children.

The material sequenced was blood. These receptors all stem from a boy younger than 18 in good health. The CDR3 runs from the conserved cysteine through the conserved F or W. Fields, in order: clone size, J gene, V gene, D gene, CDR3 protein, CDR3 DNA. A D gene is named only where the DNA matches it firmly. Rows may omit the clone size; those that give it use once, few, many or a size class.

NA | TRBJ2-3 | TRBV29-1 | TRBD2 | CSVEGGASGKTDTQYF | TGCAGCGTTGAAGGGGGGGCTAGCGGGAAAACAGATACGCAGTATTTT
NA | TRBJ2-5 | TRBV12-3/TRBV12-4 | TRBD2 | CASSPRRGGTETQYF | TGTGCCAGCAGCCCCAGGCGCGGGGGAACTGAGACCCAGTACTTC
NA | TRBJ2-7 | TRBV29-1 | TRBD1 | CSVLRQGAGEQYF | TGCAGCGTCCTCCGACAGGGGGCCGGCGAGCAGTACTTC
NA | TRBJ2-7 | TRBV13 | NA | CASSFSWYSYEQYF | TGTGCCAGCAGCTTTTCGTGGTATTCCTACGAGCAGTACTTC
NA | TRBJ2-7 | TRBV12-3/TRBV12-4 | TRBD2 | CASSPSGGRSYEQYF | TGTGCCAGCAGTCCTAGCGGGGGGCGATCCTACGAGCAGTACTTC
NA | TRBJ2-1 | TRBV24-1 | NA | CATSDFEGSSYNEQFF | TGTGCCACCAGTGATTTTGAGGGAAGCTCCTACAATGAGCAGTTCTTC
NA | TRBJ2-2 | TRBV25-1 | NA | CASRDIDTGELFF | TGTGCCAGCAGGGACATCGACACCGGGGAGCTGTTTTTT
many | TRBJ2-5 | TRBV28 | TRBD2 | CASSLPLAGQETQYF | TGTGCCAGCAGTTTGCCACTAGCGGGCCAAGAGACCCAGTACTTC
NA | TRBJ2-5 | TRBV6-5 | NA | CASKERGATQETQYF | TGTGCCAGCAAGGAGAGGGGGGCCACACAAGAGACCCAGTACTTC
NA | TRBJ2-5 | TRBV6-5 | NA | CASSYVGKETQYF | TGTGCCAGCAGTTACGTGGGGAAGGAGACCCAGTACTTC
few | TRBJ2-7 | TRBV11-2 | TRBD2 | CASSLFLAGGLSYEQYF | TGTGCCAGCAGCTTATTCCTAGCGGGAGGGTTATCCTACGAGCAGTACTTC
NA | TRBJ2-3 | TRBV5-1 | TRBD1 | CASSSWTGGEDTQYF | TGCGCCAGCAGCTCTTGGACAGGGGGCGAAGATACGCAGTATTTT
few | TRBJ2-5 | TRBV7-9 | NA | CASSPSRRETQYF | TGTGCCAGCAGCCCCTCTAGGAGAGAGACCCAGTACTTC
NA | TRBJ1-4 | TRBV27 | TRBD1 | CASSRTGAVTNEKLFF | TGTGCCAGCAGTCGGACAGGGGCGGTTACTAATGAAAAACTGTTTTTT
few | TRBJ2-7 | TRBV12-3/TRBV12-4 | TRBD1 | CASSSFYGTGDHEQYF | TGTGCCAGCAGTTCCTTCTACGGGACAGGGGATCACGAGCAGTACTTC
NA | TRBJ2-4 | TRBV6-4 | NA | CASTREAEAKNIQYF | TGTGCCAGCACCCGAGAAGCAGAAGCCAAAAACATTCAGTACTTC
NA | TRBJ2-3 | TRBV5-1 | NA | CASSFGARTDTQYF | TGCGCCAGCAGCTTCGGGGCAAGAACAGATACGCAGTATTTT
NA | TRBJ2-2 | TRBV9 | TRBD1 | CASSTTTDFSDRGVTGELFF | TGTGCCAGCAGCACCACCACCGACTTTTCGGACAGGGGCGTTACTGGGGAGCTGTTTTTT
few | TRBJ2-1 | TRBV7-3 | NA | CASSRRGRENNEQFF | TGTGCCAGCAGCCGAAGGGGGCGGGAGAACAATGAGCAGTTCTTC
NA | TRBJ2-7 | TRBV7-3 | NA | CASSPPSMETSSYEQYF | TGTGCCAGCAGCCCCCCCTCTATGGAGACCAGCTCCTACGAGCAGTACTTC
NA | TRBJ1-5 | TRBV5-6 | NA | CASSRTPNQPQHF | TGTGCCAGCAGCCGGACACCAAATCAGCCCCAGCATTTT
NA | TRBJ2-1 | TRBV14 | TRBD2 | CASSQGREGSSGPYNEQFF | TGTGCCAGCAGCCAAGGCCGGGAGGGTTCGTCGGGGCCCTACAATGAGCAGTTCTTC
NA | TRBJ2-7 | TRBV4-1 | TRBD1 | CASSPWTGGIPGEQYF | TGCGCCAGCAGCCCGTGGACAGGGGGCATTCCGGGAGAGCAGTACTTC
few | TRBJ2-5 | TRBV7-6 | TRBD2 | CASSYEAGAGETQYF | TGTGCCAGCAGCTACGAAGCGGGGGCAGGAGAGACCCAGTACTTC
NA | TRBJ2-1 | TRBV6-6 | NA | CASSYGEGEQFF | TGTGCCAGCAGTTACGGCGAGGGCGAGCAGTTCTTC
NA | TRBJ1-1 | TRBV15 | NA | CATSRGEGSATEAFF | TGTGCCACCAGCAGAGGTGAGGGTTCGGCCACTGAAGCTTTCTTT
few | TRBJ2-1 | TRBV29-1 | NA | CSVEDDGGSNEQFF | TGCAGCGTTGAAGATGACGGGGGATCGAATGAGCAGTTCTTC
few | TRBJ2-2 | TRBV6-1 | NA | CASSKTPSGELFF | TGTGCCAGCAGTAAAACCCCCTCCGGGGAGCTGTTTTTT
NA | TRBJ2-2 | TRBV11-1 | NA | CAGSPRRGPNTGELFF | TGTGCCGGCAGCCCACGCCGTGGCCCCAACACCGGGGAGCTGTTTTTT
few | TRBJ1-2 | TRBV14 | NA | CASSQDMGYLGYTF | TGTGCCAGCAGCCAAGATATGGGATATCTTGGCTACACCTTC
NA | TRBJ2-1 | TRBV25-1 | NA | CASRPTYNEQFF | TGTGCCAGCAGGCCGACCTACAATGAGCAGTTCTTC
NA | TRBJ2-7 | TRBV5-1 | NA | CASSPGAISGQSYEQYF | TGCGCCAGCAGCCCAGGGGCCATAAGTGGACAGAGCTACGAGCAGTACTTC
few | TRBJ2-1 | TRBV7-2 | NA | CASSSTSWSYNEQFF | TGTGCCAGCAGTTCAACTAGTTGGTCCTACAATGAGCAGTTCTTC
NA | TRBJ1-5 | TRBV6-1 | NA | CASNRGSEVSNQPQHF | TGTGCCAGCAACAGAGGCAGCGAGGTTAGCAATCAGCCCCAGCATTTT
NA | TRBJ2-3 | TRBV12-3/TRBV12-4 | TRBD2 | CASTEAGLTDTQYF | TGTGCCAGCACCGAAGCGGGGCTCACAGATACGCAGTATTTT
few | TRBJ2-7 | TRBV28 | TRBD1 | CASRTGVGPYEQYF | TGTGCCAGCAGGACAGGGGTGGGACCCTACGAGCAGTACTTC
few | TRBJ2-1 | TRBV7-3 | NA | CASSSRQGTGNEQFF | TGTGCCAGCAGCTCTCGTCAGGGGACTGGAAATGAGCAGTTCTTC
few | TRBJ2-3 | TRBV2 | NA | CASISGLTDTQYF | TGTGCCAGCATCTCGGGGCTCACAGATACGCAGTATTTT
few | TRBJ2-2 | TRBV28 | TRBD2 | CASRPRTSDYTGELFF | TGTGCCAGCAGACCTCGGACTAGCGACTACACCGGGGAGCTGTTTTTT
few | TRBJ1-1 | TRBV29-1 | NA | CSVEVRTANTEAFF | TGCAGCGTTGAAGTCCGGACAGCGAACACTGAAGCTTTCTTT
few | TRBJ2-5 | TRBV4-2 | TRBD2 | CASSRWPSGGAGETQYF | TGTGCCAGCAGCCGTTGGCCTAGCGGGGGGGCAGGAGAGACCCAGTACTTC
few | TRBJ2-7 | TRBV28 | TRBD1 | CASSFVRGGAEQYF | TGTGCCAGCAGTTTCGTGAGAGGGGGCGCGGAGCAGTACTTC
NA | TRBJ2-3 | TRBV7-9 | TRBD1 | CACSYLTGGRGADTQYF | TGTGCCTGCAGTTACCTGACAGGGGGCAGGGGAGCAGATACGCAGTATTTT
many | TRBJ2-7 | TRBV9 | NA | CASSPGLREQYF | TGTGCCAGCAGCCCTGGACTGCGAGAGCAGTACTTC
once | TRBJ1-1 | TRBV6-5 | NA | CASTKQPGVGEAFF | TGTGCCAGCACCAAACAACCAGGGGTGGGTGAAGCTTTCTTT
NA | TRBJ1-4 | TRBV28 | TRBD1 | CASRDRGGEKLSF | TGTGCCAGCCGTGACAGGGGAGGCGAAAAACTGTCTTTT
NA | TRBJ1-5 | TRBV7-2 | TRBD1 | CASSSTGSSNQPQHF | TGTGCCAGCAGCTCGACAGGGTCGAGCAATCAGCCCCAGCATTTT
NA | TRBJ2-7 | TRBV14 | NA | CASSLILGGQGVYEQYF | TGTGCCAGCAGCCTCATCCTCGGAGGGCAGGGGGTATACGAGCAGTACTTC
once | TRBJ2-7 | TRBV29-1 | TRBD2 | CSVPGGGPYEQYF | TGCAGCGTTCCCGGGGGGGGGCCATACGAGCAGTACTTC
NA | TRBJ2-3 | TRBV27 | NA | CASSLSTGAGDTQYF | TGTGCCAGCAGTTTATCGACCGGGGCGGGTGATACGCAGTATTTT
NA | TRBJ2-5 | TRBV7-6 | NA | CASSLTRLETQYF | TGTGCCAGCAGCTTAACGAGGTTGGAGACCCAGTACTTC
NA | TRBJ1-4 | TRBV7-2 | NA | CASSLEVEEKLFF | TGTGCCAGCAGCTTAGAGGTGGAAGAAAAACTGTTTTTT
NA | TRBJ1-2 | TRBV11-2 | NA | CASSLEIRDSYYGYTF | TGTGCCAGCAGCTTAGAGATCCGTGACAGCTACTATGGCTACACCTTC